Listed here are 20 T cell receptor beta chains from one sample, sequenced in a study of identical twins. One entry per CDR3 protein results from TCRdb running MiXCR on the 5' RACE reads. Among a few hundred thousand distinct CDR3 sequences listed, roughly 18% were seen once. The sequencing sample was made of naive T cells sorted from blood. The receptor source for this set is a man in his fifties in good health.

This clonotype occurred a few times. The chain has TRBV6-5 and TRBJ2-3; a weak D match, TRBD2 (5 bases). CDR3 length: 16 amino acids. CDR1 MNHEY and CDR2 SVGAGI come from the germline V gene. V dropped 3 bases and J dropped 3 bases, with 16 bases sitting between them. CDR3 sequence reads: CASSYHPRTGTDTQYF. The CDR3 region has the DNA TGTGCCAGCAGTTATCACCCCAGGACTGGGACAGATACGCAGTATTTT.

This clonotype was seen only a few times. V gene TRBV20-1 combines with J gene TRBJ2-7; a weak D match, TRBD2 (5 bases). Germline lookup yields CDR1 DFQATT and CDR2 SNEGSKA (reference sequence). This CDR3 is 14 amino acids long. V shed 0 bases and J shed 2 bases, with 11 bases lying between them. CDR3 in DNA: TGCAGTGCTAGAGATTCGGGGAGCACCTACGAGCAGTACTTC. Its translation is CSARDSGSTYEQYF.

This clonotype occurred many times. The chain joins TRBV11-2 to TRBJ2-5, with 7 bases that match TRBD1. This CDR3 comprises 13 residues. The V segment lost 6 bases and the J segment 3 bases; nucleotides outside the gene matches: 4. The germline V gene has CDR1 SGHAT and CDR2 FQNNGV. The chain's CDR3 is CASRGGTEETQYF. DNA of the CDR3: TGTGCCAGCAGGGGTGGGACAGAAGAGACCCAGTACTTC.

The chain joins TRBV7-9 to TRBJ2-2; D remains unclear. V shed 8 bases and J shed 5 bases, with 9 bases lying between them. The CDR3 is made up of 12 amino acids. Germline CDR1 and CDR2: SEHNR and FQNEAQ (reference sequence). The CDR3 is CASHGWTGELFF. DNA for the CDR3: TGTGCCAGCCACGGGTGGACCGGGGAGCTGTTTTTT.

This chain joins TRBV5-6 and TRBJ2-3; D is ambiguous. Per germline, CDR1 SGHDT and CDR2 YYEEEE. This CDR3 spans 12 amino acids. Trimming took off 4 bases at V and 7 bases at J, with 10 bases between the two ends. The CDR3, as DNA: TGTGCCAGCAGCCCGGTAGGGCATACGCAGTATTTT. Its protein is CASSPVGHTQYF.

This clonotype has more than one count but fewer than ten. V gene TRBV4-3 combines with J gene TRBJ2-7, with D maybe TRBD1 (5 bases). Per germline, CDR1 LGHNA and CDR2 YSLEER. This CDR3 spans 15 amino acids. Between the trimmed V and J ends, which lost 1 base and 3 bases, there was a span of 13 bases. CDR3 sequence (DNA): TGCGCCAGCAGCCAAGTAGGGGTAGGCCACTACGAGCAGTACTTC. It specifies CASSQVGVGHYEQYF.

This clonotype has a count of ten or more. The chain employs TRBV28 and TRBJ2-5, with TRBD2 matching 8 bases. J was trimmed by 1 base and V by 8 bases; bases with no gene match: 12. This CDR3 has 16 residues. The germline CDR1 and CDR2 sequences are MDHEN and SYDVKM. In nucleotides, the CDR3 is TGTGCCAGCGAAGGCCCCCCGGGGGGGCTCCAAGAGACCCAGTACTTC. Encoded protein: CASEGPPGGLQETQYF. The full variable domain, in which reference TRBV28 and TRBJ2-5 provide the parts outside the CDR3, is DVKVTQSSRYLVKRTGEKVFLECVQDMDHENMFWYRQDPGLGLRLIYFSYDVKMKEKGDIPEGYSVSREKKERFSLILESASTNQTSMYLCASEGPPGGLQETQYFGPGTRLLVL.

This clonotype was seen a handful of times. The CDR3 reads CASSQDWREASYEQYF. The CDR3 coding sequence is TGTGCCAGCAGCCAAGATTGGCGGGAGGCCTCCTACGAGCAGTACTTC. The rearrangement links TRBV4-2 to TRBJ2-7; 8 positions agree with TRBD2. This CDR3 has 16 amino acids. V lost 0 bases, J lost 0 bases, and 4 bases stayed unmatched. From germline, CDR1 is LGHNA and CDR2 YNFKEQ.

This clonotype appeared many times. The chain joins TRBV2 to TRBJ1-1, with unresolved D. The CDR3 loop spans 13 amino acids. With 4 bases removed from V and 2 bases from J, the gap between germline ends came to 8 bases. Germline V gene sequence: CDR1 SNHLY, CDR2 FYNNEI. CDR3 protein: CASSVEVNTEAFF. In DNA form, the CDR3 reads TGTGCCAGCAGTGTCGAAGTTAACACTGAAGCTTTCTTT.

The rearrangement links TRBV11-2 to TRBJ2-7; 8 bases fit TRBD2. V gave up 1 base and J gave up 1 base; unmatched junction bases: 3. The CDR3 covers 15 residues. Germline lookup yields CDR1 SGHAT and CDR2 FQNNGV. The CDR3: CASSLGVAGSYEQYF. The DNA for the CDR3 is TGTGCCAGCAGCTTAGGGGTAGCGGGATCCTACGAGCAGTACTTC.

This rearrangement joins TRBV2 to TRBJ2-7; tentatively, D is TRBD2 (7 bases). Deletions cut 8 bases from V and 5 bases from J, with 13 bases between. This CDR3 is built from 12 residues. Germline CDR1 and CDR2: SNHLY and FYNNEI. In DNA form, the CDR3 reads TGTGCCAGCGGGGGGGGCCTCGACGAGCAGTACTTC. It is translated as CASGGGLDEQYF.

This clonotype was counted between two and nine times. The chain has TRBV18 and TRBJ2-7; D is possibly TRBD1 or TRBD2 (6 bases each). The germline CDR1 and CDR2 sequences are KGHSH and LQKENI. This CDR3 is built from 14 residues. V gave up 2 bases and J gave up 5 bases, with 13 bases separating them. The CDR3 bases are TGTGCCAGCTCACCAGGGGGCGCGGGAAACGAGCAGTACTTC. Translation gives CASSPGGAGNEQYF. The full variable domain, completed using reference TRBV18 and TRBJ2-7, is NAGVMQNPRHLVRRRGQEARLRCSPMKGHSHVYWYRQLPEEGLKFMVYLQKENIIDESGMPKERFSAEFPKEGPSILRIQQVVRGDSAAYFCASSPGGAGNEQYFGPGTRLTVT.

V usage is TRBV27 and J usage is TRBJ2-7; TRBD2 matches 8 bases. Unmatched junction bases numbered 12, after V lost 5 bases and J lost 3 bases. This CDR3 has 16 residues. CDR1 MNHEY and CDR2 SMNVEV come from the germline V gene (reference sequence). CDR3 in DNA: TGTGCCAGCAGTGTCACTAGCGGAAATCCCATCTACGAGCAGTACTTC. This gives the protein CASSVTSGNPIYEQYF.

The chain combines TRBV5-6 with TRBJ2-1; 7 bases map to TRBD2. The CDR3 runs to 15 residues. The germline gives CDR1 SGHDT, CDR2 YYEEEE. V trimming: 3 bases; J trimming: 4 bases; junction bases outside the gene matches: 7. CDR3 bases: TGTGCCAGCAGCTCGAATCCTAGCGGATACAATGAGCAGTTCTTC. This translates into CASSSNPSGYNEQFF.

This clonotype occurred many times. The rearrangement links TRBV25-1 to TRBJ2-1; 7 bases match TRBD2. J lost 6 bases, V lost 2 bases, and 13 bases had no gene match. The CDR3 is made up of 17 amino acids. Germline CDR1 is MGHDK and CDR2 is SYGVNS. The CDR3: CASSETLAGDVGNEQFF. In DNA form, the CDR3 reads TGTGCCAGCAGTGAAACCCTGGCGGGAGACGTAGGCAATGAGCAGTTCTTC.

This clonotype appeared a few times. The chain combines TRBV7-8 with TRBJ2-6; D not resolved. Germline CDR1 and CDR2: SGHVS and FQNEAQ. The V end was cut by 0 bases, the J end by 1 base, with 13 bases between. The length of the CDR3 is 18 residues. The chain's CDR3 is CASSLAPGTVSGANVLTF. The CDR3, as DNA: TGTGCCAGCAGCTTAGCGCCGGGTACGGTTTCTGGGGCCAACGTCCTGACTTTC.

About this clonotype itself: Since a much larger clone is just one base distant, this may be a read error. V and J are TRBV5-4 and TRBJ1-2; D remains unclear. Germline V gene sequence: CDR1 SGHNT, CDR2 YYREEE (reference sequence). This CDR3 contains 13 residues. As DNA, the CDR3 is TGTGCCAGCAGCTTGGAACCTAACTATGGCTACCCCTTC. Its translation: CASSLEPNYGYPF.

V usage is TRBV7-8 and J usage is TRBJ2-6; D is ambiguous. CDR3 length equals 15 residues. Germline loops: CDR1 SGHVS, CDR2 FQNEAQ. Trimming took 2 bases from V and 0 from J, leaving 5 bases between them. The CDR3 is CASSLMLSGANVLTF. CDR3 DNA: TGTGCCAGCAGCTTAATGCTCTCTGGGGCCAACGTCCTGACTTTC.

This clonotype was counted only a few times. This sequence joins TRBV10-3 and TRBJ1-2; maybe TRBD1 (5 bases). The CDR3 is 15 amino acids. Germline V gene data show CDR1 as ENHRY and CDR2 as SYGVKD. V lost 8 bases to trimming and J lost 3 bases, with 19 bases between them. The DNA of the CDR3 is TGTGCCATCTGGGCGATTAATCAGGGCGACTATGGCTACACCTTC. It yields the protein CAIWAINQGDYGYTF.

This clonotype came up many times. The V gene is TRBV5-1, the J gene TRBJ2-7; the D is unclear. Looked up from germline, CDR1 is SGHRS and CDR2 is YFSETQ. The length of the CDR3 is 13 residues. The ends were cut back, 4 bases at V and 2 bases at J, with 10 bases in the middle. The CDR3 coding sequence is TGCGCCAGCAGCCCCGATAGGGCCTACGAGCAGTACTTC. This sequence encodes CASSPDRAYEQYF.